This is a list of T cell receptor beta chains from one sample in a study of T cells expressing NK-cell markers. TCRdb processed the 5' RACE reads again and assigns one entry to each CDR3 protein, with no DNA. The listing contains some 500,000 distinct CDR3 sequences. The sequencing sample was made of blood T cells: a sorted CD56 or NKG2C T cell subset, CD4+ or CD8+ T cells, or bulk PBMC T cells (not recorded which). These receptors were taken from a woman in her forties or fifties in good health. The CDR3 runs from the conserved cysteine through the conserved F or W. Fields, in order: J gene, CDR3 length, V gene, CDR3 protein.

TRBJ1-6 | 15 | TRBV4-2 | CASSQDLGGISPLHF
TRBJ2-1 | 15 | TRBV5-1 | CASSLATRGVNEQFF
TRBJ1-4 | 14 | TRBV24-1 | CATSIGGTDEKLFF
TRBJ2-3 | 15 | TRBV4-2 | CASSEVAGVRDTQYF
TRBJ1-4 | 14 | TRBV30 | CAWSRAATNEKLFF
TRBJ2-2 | 13 | TRBV20-1 | CSAERPGTGELFF
TRBJ2-4 | 18 | TRBV12-3/TRBV12-4 | CASSSPWRLGQTKNIQYF
TRBJ2-1 | 18 | TRBV6-2/TRBV6-3 | CASSFSRLAGGGGNEQFF
TRBJ2-3 | 13 | TRBV9 | CASSEGSPDTQYF
TRBJ2-1 | 14 | TRBV9 | CASSTGQGIAEQFF
TRBJ1-2 | 15 | TRBV20-1 | CSARGQGRGNYGYTF
TRBJ2-5 | 14 | TRBV4-1 | CASSRQTSGETQYF
TRBJ1-5 | 14 | TRBV3-1 | CASSLRGRAEPQHF
TRBJ1-1 | 14 | TRBV3-1 | CASSLIRGSAEAFF
TRBJ1-1 | 15 | TRBV6-5 | CASSYSTRGRAEAFF
TRBJ2-2 | 15 | TRBV12-3/TRBV12-4 | CASSLGLAGGRELFF
TRBJ2-5 | 16 | TRBV12-3/TRBV12-4 | CASRRTSGRVQETQYF
TRBJ2-2 | 15 | TRBV7-6 | CASTSYRVGTGELFF
TRBJ2-2 | 15 | TRBV29-1 | CSVYTPWGNTGELFF
TRBJ1-1 | 15 | TRBV11-2 | CASSLGTGNGPEAFF
TRBJ1-1 | 15 | TRBV12-3/TRBV12-4 | CASSRPRTGTPEAFF
TRBJ1-6 | 14 | TRBV20-1 | CSASNEGFLSPLHF
TRBJ2-6 | 16 | TRBV10-3 | CAISEEPTSGANVLTF
TRBJ2-4 | 14 | TRBV18 | CASSRGEAKNIQYF
TRBJ2-3 | 15 | TRBV7-2 | CASSDSGAGTDTQYF
TRBJ2-1 | 15 | TRBV7-9 | CASSPQGLAGAEQFF
TRBJ1-1 | 14 | TRBV19 | CASDLGGHTTEAFF
TRBJ1-1 | 14 | TRBV12-3/TRBV12-4 | CASSHQLMNTEAFF
TRBJ1-2 | 14 | TRBV7-8 | CASSLTSANYGYTF
TRBJ2-3 | 20 | TRBV4-1 | CASSQDGGYPGLAGVDTQYF
TRBJ2-5 | 15 | TRBV12-3/TRBV12-4 | CASSPTQGVAKTQYF
TRBJ1-2 | 15 | TRBV7-2 | CASSLGTGANYGYTF
TRBJ1-3 | 15 | TRBV10-2 | CASSVPGPSGNTIYF
TRBJ2-5 | 13 | TRBV14 | CASRASGTETQYF
TRBJ2-3 | 16 | TRBV10-2 | CASSAFRLADTDTQYF
TRBJ2-3 | 14 | TRBV15 | CATSRGGQGETQYF
TRBJ2-1 | 15 | TRBV11-2 | CASSLRGPPYNEQFF
TRBJ2-3 | 14 | TRBV19 | CASSRAGSTDTQYF
TRBJ2-1 | 15 | TRBV12-3/TRBV12-4 | CASSPPLTGTYEQFF
TRBJ1-1 | 12 | TRBV29-1 | CSVYFGAARTFF